The source of this T cell receptor (beta chain) is a study of blood T cell repertoires in COVID-19. Study-level information: In Cohort 3, a recovered donor had either two negative PCRs, clearance, or symptom resolution.

Self-reported history from a screening survey and questionnaire set each donor's cohort. This table comes from immunoSEQ multiplex PCR, and its TCRdb copy is limited to in-frame clones, with some not included. The table has 330,000 or so clones, about 87% seen once. The germline CDR1 and CDR2 sequences are SGHNT and YYREEE (reference sequence). V lost 0 bases and J lost 3, with 13 bases in between. CDR3 length: 15 amino acids. The sequence was collected from a man in his forties in a cohort exposed to, infected with or recovered from COVID-19 (not recorded which). The sequencing input was PBMCs or T cells enriched from blood (not recorded which). V is TRBV5-4 and J is TRBJ2-7; TRBD2 is a possible D gene (5 bases). The CDR3, as DNA: TGTGCCAGCAGCTTGGCCGGACTGCTCAACTACGAGCAGTACTTC. Translating gives CASSLAGLLNYEQYF. Variable domain in full (rest from reference TRBV5-4 and TRBJ2-7): ETGVTQSPTHLIKTRGQQVTLRCSSQSGHNTVSWYQQALGQGPQFIFQYYREEENGRGNFPPRFSGLQFPNYSSELNVNALELDDSALYLCASSLAGLLNYEQYFGPGTRLTVT.